This is a list of T cell receptor beta chains from one sample in a study of beta chain features in type 1 diabetes. Sequenced by immunoSEQ multiplex PCR; TCRdb stores in-frame clones only, minus some. The sample lists just over 15,000 clones; 55% to 70% were seen once. The material sequenced was Tregs from blood. The receptors shown here come from a man aged 25-45 years with type 1 diabetes. Each CDR3 is given with its conserved first and last residue. A D gene is named only where the DNA matches it firmly. Not every row has a clone size; where given, it reads once, few, many or a size class.

clone size: NA
J gene: TRBJ1-2
CDR3 length: 15
V gene: TRBV6-5
D gene: TRBD1
CDR3 protein: CASSPHRGLSMSYTF
CDR3 DNA: TGTGCCAGCAGTCCACACAGGGGGCTATCTATGAGCTACACCTTC

clone size: NA
J gene: TRBJ1-1
CDR3 length: 13
V gene: TRBV2
D gene: TRBD1
CDR3 protein: CASSRQGPTEAFF
CDR3 DNA: TGTGCCAGCAGTCGACAGGGACCCACTGAAGCTTTCTTT

clone size: NA
J gene: TRBJ2-2
CDR3 length: 13
V gene: TRBV18
D gene: NA
CDR3 protein: CASSQAVTGELFF
CDR3 DNA: TGTGCCAGCTCGCAAGCGGTCACCGGGGAGCTGTTTTTT

clone size: NA
J gene: TRBJ1-1
CDR3 length: 13
V gene: TRBV30
D gene: NA
CDR3 protein: CAWIPGQGGTTFF
CDR3 DNA: TGTGCCTGGATCCCCGGGCAGGGAGGGACAACTTTCTTT

clone size: NA
J gene: TRBJ2-7
CDR3 length: 14
V gene: TRBV6-1
D gene: NA
CDR3 protein: CASSEVGGTYEQYF
CDR3 DNA: TGTGCCAGCAGTGAGGTCGGGGGTACCTACGAGCAGTACTTC

clone size: NA
J gene: TRBJ2-2
CDR3 length: 16
V gene: TRBV5-1
D gene: NA
CDR3 protein: CASSLTGSWGTGELFF
CDR3 DNA: TGCGCCAGCAGCTTGACAGGAAGTTGGGGCACCGGGGAGCTGTTTTTT

clone size: NA
J gene: TRBJ1-1
CDR3 length: 13
V gene: TRBV10-1
D gene: NA
CDR3 protein: CASSDSLNTEAFF
CDR3 DNA: TGCGCCAGCTCTGACAGTCTGAACACTGAAGCTTTCTTT

clone size: NA
J gene: TRBJ2-5
CDR3 length: 15
V gene: TRBV9
D gene: TRBD1
CDR3 protein: CASSVGTGGSETQYF
CDR3 DNA: TGTGCCAGCAGCGTAGGGACAGGGGGCAGTGAGACCCAGTACTTC

clone size: NA
J gene: TRBJ1-2
CDR3 length: 18
V gene: TRBV7-9
D gene: TRBD1
CDR3 protein: CASSLGAGGTGHNYGYTF
CDR3 DNA: TGTGCCAGCAGCTTAGGAGCTGGTGGGACAGGGCACAACTATGGCTACACCTTC

clone size: NA
J gene: TRBJ2-7
CDR3 length: 12
V gene: TRBV30
D gene: NA
CDR3 protein: CAWSELYYEQYF
CDR3 DNA: TGTGCCTGGAGTGAGCTCTACTACGAGCAGTACTTC

clone size: few
J gene: TRBJ2-7
CDR3 length: 12
V gene: TRBV6-5
D gene: NA
CDR3 protein: CASVSVGYEQYF
CDR3 DNA: TGTGCCAGCGTTTCGGTCGGCTACGAGCAGTACTTC

clone size: NA
J gene: TRBJ2-2
CDR3 length: 19
V gene: TRBV4-2
D gene: TRBD2
CDR3 protein: CASSQDLLGTSIRTGELFF
CDR3 DNA: TGTGCCAGCAGCCAAGATCTACTCGGGACTAGCATTCGCACCGGGGAGCTGTTTTTT

clone size: few
J gene: TRBJ2-6
CDR3 length: 17
V gene: TRBV30
D gene: TRBD1
CDR3 protein: CAWSRTGALSGANVLTF
CDR3 DNA: TGTGCCTGGAGCCGTACAGGGGCCCTCTCTGGGGCCAACGTCCTGACTTTC

clone size: NA
J gene: TRBJ1-1
CDR3 length: 16
V gene: TRBV5-1
D gene: TRBD1
CDR3 protein: CASSTTGQGPNTEAFF
CDR3 DNA: TGCGCCAGCAGCACCACAGGACAGGGGCCGAACACTGAAGCTTTCTTT

clone size: NA
J gene: TRBJ2-3
CDR3 length: 14
V gene: TRBV14
D gene: NA
CDR3 protein: CASSRSSSTDTQYF
CDR3 DNA: TGTGCCAGCAGTCGGAGCTCTAGCACAGATACGCAGTATTTT

clone size: NA
J gene: TRBJ1-3
CDR3 length: 14
V gene: TRBV13
D gene: NA
CDR3 protein: CASSLKGGGNTIYF
CDR3 DNA: TGTGCCAGCAGCTTAAAGGGCGGGGGAAACACCATATATTTT

clone size: NA
J gene: TRBJ2-2
CDR3 length: 16
V gene: TRBV4-1
D gene: NA
CDR3 protein: CASSQEADGSPGELFF
CDR3 DNA: TGTGCCAGCAGCCAAGAGGCAGACGGGAGCCCCGGGGAGCTGTTTTTT

clone size: once
J gene: TRBJ1-1
CDR3 length: 16
V gene: TRBV28
D gene: NA
CDR3 protein: CASSPSRGSGATEAFF
CDR3 DNA: TGTGCCAGCAGTCCCTCCAGGGGCAGCGGGGCCACTGAAGCTTTCTTT

clone size: NA
J gene: TRBJ2-7
CDR3 length: 12
V gene: TRBV19
D gene: TRBD1
CDR3 protein: CASADRVGEQYF
CDR3 DNA: TGTGCCAGTGCGGACAGGGTGGGGGAGCAGTACTTC

clone size: once
J gene: TRBJ2-7
CDR3 length: 14
V gene: TRBV2
D gene: TRBD1
CDR3 protein: CASSELTGDDEQYF
CDR3 DNA: TGTGCCAGCAGTGAGCTGACAGGGGACGACGAGCAGTACTTC

clone size: few
J gene: TRBJ1-1
CDR3 length: 15
V gene: TRBV27
D gene: NA
CDR3 protein: CASSLRGISRTEAFF
CDR3 DNA: TGTGCCAGCAGCCTAAGGGGCATCTCGAGGACTGAAGCTTTCTTT

clone size: NA
J gene: TRBJ1-4
CDR3 length: 12
V gene: TRBV27
D gene: NA
CDR3 protein: CASSLPGEKLFF
CDR3 DNA: TGTGCCAGCAGTTTGCCCGGGGAAAAACTGTTTTTT

clone size: NA
J gene: TRBJ2-1
CDR3 length: 15
V gene: TRBV27
D gene: TRBD1
CDR3 protein: CASKQNRGEYNEQFF
CDR3 DNA: TGTGCCAGCAAACAAAACAGGGGGGAATACAATGAGCAGTTCTTC

clone size: NA
J gene: TRBJ2-5
CDR3 length: 16
V gene: TRBV18
D gene: TRBD2
CDR3 protein: CASSPPLAGEQETQYF
CDR3 DNA: TGTGCCAGCTCACCACCCCTAGCGGGAGAACAAGAGACCCAGTACTTC

clone size: NA
J gene: TRBJ2-7
CDR3 length: 12
V gene: TRBV6-6
D gene: TRBD2
CDR3 protein: CASSGRTYEQYF
CDR3 DNA: TGTGCCAGCAGCGGGAGGACCTACGAGCAGTACTTC

clone size: NA
J gene: TRBJ2-7
CDR3 length: 15
V gene: TRBV11-3
D gene: TRBD2
CDR3 protein: CASSLGASGSHEQYF
CDR3 DNA: TGTGCCAGCAGCTTAGGGGCTAGCGGGAGCCACGAGCAGTACTTC

clone size: NA
J gene: TRBJ1-1
CDR3 length: 13
V gene: TRBV14
D gene: NA
CDR3 protein: CASSQVGGGRAFF
CDR3 DNA: TGTGCCAGCAGCCAAGTTGGGGGAGGTAGAGCTTTCTTT

clone size: NA
J gene: TRBJ2-1
CDR3 length: 14
V gene: TRBV6-5
D gene: NA
CDR3 protein: CASSPPRGGNEQFF
CDR3 DNA: TGTGCCAGCAGCCCCCCGAGAGGGGGCAATGAGCAGTTCTTC

clone size: NA
J gene: TRBJ1-4
CDR3 length: 16
V gene: TRBV4-1
D gene: TRBD1
CDR3 protein: CASSRQGGATNEKLFF
CDR3 DNA: TGCGCCAGCAGTCGACAGGGGGGAGCAACTAATGAAAAACTGTTTTTT

clone size: NA
J gene: TRBJ1-1
CDR3 length: 11
V gene: TRBV7-9
D gene: NA
CDR3 protein: CASSRITEAFF
CDR3 DNA: TGTGCCAGCAGCCGTATTACTGAAGCTTTCTTT

clone size: few
J gene: TRBJ2-2
CDR3 length: 14
V gene: TRBV19
D gene: TRBD1
CDR3 protein: CASRTGGGTGELFF
CDR3 DNA: TGTGCCAGTAGGACAGGGGGGGGCACCGGGGAGCTGTTTTTT

clone size: NA
J gene: TRBJ2-7
CDR3 length: 15
V gene: TRBV6-5
D gene: NA
CDR3 protein: CASSYGAGGSYEQYF
CDR3 DNA: TGTGCCAGCAGTTACGGGGCAGGCGGCTCCTACGAGCAGTACTTC

clone size: NA
J gene: TRBJ1-5
CDR3 length: 16
V gene: TRBV2
D gene: TRBD1
CDR3 protein: CASNGQDVYSNQPQHF
CDR3 DNA: TGTGCCAGCAATGGACAGGACGTTTATAGCAATCAGCCCCAGCATTTT

clone size: NA
J gene: TRBJ1-2
CDR3 length: 14
V gene: TRBV4-1
D gene: NA
CDR3 protein: CASSQLTGLYGYTF
CDR3 DNA: TGCGCCAGCAGCCAACTTACAGGGCTCTATGGCTACACCTTC

clone size: few
J gene: TRBJ2-1
CDR3 length: 14
V gene: TRBV5-1
D gene: TRBD1
CDR3 protein: CASSFETGWNEQFF
CDR3 DNA: TGCGCCAGCAGCTTCGAGACAGGGTGGAATGAGCAGTTCTTC

clone size: NA
J gene: TRBJ1-1
CDR3 length: 13
V gene: TRBV5-1
D gene: NA
CDR3 protein: CASSLQANTEAFF
CDR3 DNA: TGCGCCAGCAGCTTGCAGGCGAACACTGAAGCTTTCTTT

clone size: NA
J gene: TRBJ2-2
CDR3 length: 17
V gene: TRBV21-1
D gene: NA
CDR3 protein: CASSTDEGRENTGELFF
CDR3 DNA: TGTGCCAGCAGCACCGACGAGGGGCGGGAAAACACCGGGGAGCTGTTTTTT

clone size: NA
J gene: TRBJ2-1
CDR3 length: 14
V gene: TRBV7-9
D gene: TRBD1
CDR3 protein: CASGRTGVNNEQFF
CDR3 DNA: TGTGCCAGCGGACGGACAGGGGTTAACAATGAGCAGTTCTTC

clone size: few
J gene: TRBJ1-3
CDR3 length: 15
V gene: TRBV16
D gene: NA
CDR3 protein: CASSQDRTAGNTIYF
CDR3 DNA: TGTGCCAGCAGCCAAGACAGAACCGCTGGAAACACCATATATTTT

clone size: NA
J gene: TRBJ2-3
CDR3 length: 14
V gene: TRBV5-5
D gene: TRBD2
CDR3 protein: CASSQLAGADTQYF
CDR3 DNA: TGTGCCAGCAGCCAACTAGCGGGAGCAGATACGCAGTATTTT

clone size: few
J gene: TRBJ2-7
CDR3 length: 14
V gene: TRBV27
D gene: NA
CDR3 protein: CASSDYPDTYEQYF
CDR3 DNA: TGTGCCAGCAGTGATTATCCCGACACCTACGAGCAGTACTTC

clone size: NA
J gene: TRBJ2-1
CDR3 length: 15
V gene: TRBV5-1
D gene: TRBD2
CDR3 protein: CASSSGTSGYNEQFF
CDR3 DNA: TGCGCCAGCAGCTCAGGGACTAGCGGATACAATGAGCAGTTCTTC

clone size: NA
J gene: TRBJ2-1
CDR3 length: 13
V gene: TRBV5-1
D gene: NA
CDR3 protein: CASSLVADNEQFF
CDR3 DNA: TGCGCCAGCAGCTTGGTGGCCGACAATGAGCAGTTCTTC

clone size: NA
J gene: TRBJ2-7
CDR3 length: 15
V gene: TRBV4-1
D gene: NA
CDR3 protein: CASSQDYYLNYEQYF
CDR3 DNA: TGCGCCAGCAGCCAAGATTACTACTTGAACTACGAGCAGTACTTC

clone size: few
J gene: TRBJ2-7
CDR3 length: 16
V gene: TRBV5-1
D gene: TRBD2
CDR3 protein: CASSLSLAGQGYEQYF
CDR3 DNA: TGCGCCAGCAGCTTGAGTCTAGCGGGTCAAGGCTACGAGCAGTACTTC

clone size: few
J gene: TRBJ2-4
CDR3 length: 11
V gene: TRBV7-2
D gene: NA
CDR3 protein: CASSARQVQYF
CDR3 DNA: TGTGCCAGCAGCGCCCGACAGGTCCAGTACTTC

clone size: NA
J gene: TRBJ1-1
CDR3 length: 13
V gene: TRBV5-1
D gene: NA
CDR3 protein: CASSPRVNTEAFF
CDR3 DNA: TGCGCCAGCAGCCCCAGGGTGAACACTGAAGCTTTCTTT

clone size: NA
J gene: TRBJ1-4
CDR3 length: 14
V gene: TRBV6-6
D gene: TRBD1
CDR3 protein: CASIPGTANEKLFF
CDR3 DNA: TGTGCCAGCATCCCCGGGACAGCTAATGAAAAACTGTTTTTT

clone size: NA
J gene: TRBJ2-2
CDR3 length: 17
V gene: TRBV2
D gene: NA
CDR3 protein: CASSERTRALNTGELFF
CDR3 DNA: TGTGCCAGCAGTGAACGGACAAGGGCCCTGAACACCGGGGAGCTGTTTTTT